Listed below are T cell receptor beta chains from one sample, sequenced in a study of CD8+ T cells in alopecia areata. TCRdb keeps only in-frame clones here, not all; method: immunoSEQ multiplex PCR. Of roughly 150,000 clones in the sample, about 56% were seen once. The sample in question was CD8+ T cells sorted from blood, obtained at week 4, from a patient treated with tofacitinib. These receptors were collected from a human donor with alopecia areata. Each CDR3 is given with its conserved first and last residue. The order of the fields is J gene, clone size, V gene, D gene, CDR3 protein, CDR3 DNA. A D gene is named only where the DNA matches it firmly. A clone size is listed for some rows: how often the clone was seen (once, few, many), or a class if it is expanded.

TRBJ1-2 | - | TRBV4-3 | - | CASSPADNYGYTF | TGCGCCAGCAGCCCCGCAGACAACTATGGCTACACCTTC
TRBJ1-2 | - | TRBV27 | TRBD1 | CASRTGGKIYGYTF | TGTGCCAGCCGGACAGGGGGAAAGATTTATGGCTACACCTTC
TRBJ1-1 | - | TRBV4-1 | TRBD1 | CASSHPRDRGREAFF | TGCGCCAGCAGCCATCCCCGGGACAGGGGGCGTGAAGCTTTCTTT
TRBJ2-5 | - | TRBV14 | - | CASSSPGHQETQYF | TGTGCCAGCAGCAGCCCGGGACACCAAGAGACCCAGTACTTC
TRBJ2-2 | few | TRBV7-9 | - | CASLFTGELFF | TGTGCCAGCCTTTTCACAGGGGAGCTGTTTTTT
TRBJ2-7 | once | TRBV25-1 | - | CASSEVGGNEQYF | TGTGCCAGCAGTGAAGTAGGAGGGAACGAGCAGTACTTC
TRBJ1-1 | - | TRBV7-9 | - | CASSSPPGGVNTEAFF | TGTGCCAGCAGCTCCCCTCCGGGGGGGGTGAACACTGAAGCTTTCTTT
TRBJ2-2 | few | TRBV2 | TRBD1 | CASRKAGGTGELFF | TGTGCCAGCAGGAAAGCAGGGGGCACCGGGGAGCTGTTTTTT
TRBJ1-1 | few | TRBV7-9 | TRBD1 | CASSSGTGQNTEAFF | TGTGCCAGCAGCTCCGGGACAGGGCAGAACACTGAAGCTTTCTTT
TRBJ2-5 | - | TRBV7-9 | - | CASGDRGRRETQYF | TGTGCCAGCGGCGACAGAGGGCGCAGGGAGACCCAGTACTTC
TRBJ1-2 | - | TRBV5-1 | - | CASSLGINYGYTF | TGCGCCAGCAGCTTGGGCATAAACTATGGCTACACCTTC
TRBJ2-3 | - | TRBV30 | TRBD2 | CAWSMWGGAHTDTQYF | TGTGCCTGGAGCATGTGGGGGGGTGCCCACACAGATACGCAGTATTTT
TRBJ1-2 | - | TRBV19 | TRBD1 | CASKTGINYGYTF | TGTGCCAGCAAGACAGGGATTAACTATGGCTACACCTTC
TRBJ2-7 | - | TRBV5-1 | - | CASSSIAGDTYEQYF | TGCGCCAGCAGCTCAATTGCCGGGGACACCTACGAGCAGTACTTC
TRBJ2-3 | - | TRBV6-1 | - | CASSERVATTDTQYF | TGTGCCAGCAGTGAAAGGGTAGCTACCACAGATACGCAGTATTTT
TRBJ2-2 | few | TRBV27 | - | CASSWGGELFF | TGTGCCAGCAGTTGGGGCGGGGAGCTGTTTTTT
TRBJ2-5 | - | TRBV27 | TRBD1 | CASSQVGTGQETQYF | TGTGCCAGCAGTCAAGTAGGGACAGGGCAAGAGACCCAGTACTTC
TRBJ2-3 | - | TRBV11-2 | TRBD2 | CASSLDYDSGRTTDTQYF | TGTGCCAGCAGCTTAGATTATGATAGCGGGAGGACAACAGATACGCAGTATTTT
TRBJ1-2 | - | TRBV30 | - | CAWSVHPGIGYGYTF | TGTGCCTGGAGTGTACACCCAGGGATCGGCTATGGCTACACCTTC
TRBJ1-2 | - | TRBV30 | - | CAWSVADSYGYTF | TGTGCCTGGAGTGTGGCGGACAGCTATGGCTACACCTTC
TRBJ1-1 | few | TRBV30 | - | CAWSVTGTEAFF | TGTGCCTGGAGTGTAACAGGTACTGAAGCTTTCTTT
TRBJ2-5 | - | TRBV27 | TRBD2 | CASSLLLAGGTQYF | TGTGCCAGCAGTTTACTACTAGCGGGGGGGACCCAGTACTTC